Each of the 16 T cell receptor beta chains below was sequenced from the same sample in a study of T cell repertoires in cytomegalovirus infection. TCRdb ran MiXCR on the reads and lists one entry per CDR3 protein. This sample has about 110,000 distinct CDR3 sequences, with about 30% found just once. Which antigens these TCRs recognize remains unknown. The input for sequencing was CD8+ T cells from cultured PBMCs, taken from culture after CMV antigen stimulation. The receptors were sampled from a human donor in good health (CMV status not recorded). Some clones in this sample may be carry-over from other donors' samples.

This clonotype showed up just a few times. The chain recombines TRBV28 with TRBJ2-1, with a weak D call TRBD2 (5 bases). This CDR3 has 15 amino acids. The V and J ends lost 3 bases and 10 bases respectively, with 19 bases between them. Germline lookup yields CDR1 MDHEN and CDR2 SYDVKM. The CDR3 reads CASSFRGPRDREQFF. CDR3 DNA: TGTGCCAGCAGTTTTCGTGGGCCCCGGGATCGGGAGCAGTTCTTC. Combining the CDR3 with reference TRBV28 and TRBJ2-1 gives the whole variable domain DVKVTQSSRYLVKRTGEKVFLECVQDMDHENMFWYRQDPGLGLRLIYFSYDVKMKEKGDIPEGYSVSREKKERFSLILESASTNQTSMYLCASSFRGPRDREQFFGPGTRLTVL.

The rearrangement joins TRBV5-1 to TRBJ2-1; D tentatively fits TRBD1 or TRBD2 (5 bases each). Germline CDR1 SGHRS, CDR2 YFSETQ. This CDR3 has 13 residues. V dropped 1 base and J dropped 8 bases, with 10 bases sitting between them. The CDR3 loop is CASSLRWDDEQFF. CDR3 sequence (DNA): TGCGCCAGCAGCTTGCGTTGGGACGATGAGCAGTTCTTC.

This clonotype has only one observation. The rearrangement joins TRBV27 to TRBJ2-2; a possible D gene is TRBD2 (5 bases). CDR1 MNHEY and CDR2 SMNVEV come from the germline V gene (reference sequence). V was trimmed by 6 bases and J by 0 bases, leaving 8 bases between them. The CDR3 length is 14 residues. For the CDR3, the DNA is TGTGCCAGCAGCTTCGGGACGAACACCGGGGAGCTGTTTTTT. It translates to CASSFGTNTGELFF.

The J gene is TRBJ1-4, the V gene TRBV7-4, with D unresolved. This CDR3 spans 13 amino acids. The V gene's germline CDR1 is SGHVT and CDR2 SQSDAQ. The ends were cut back, 3 bases at V and 4 bases at J, with 6 bases in the middle. The CDR3 DNA follows: TGTGCCAGCAGCTTGCTACTTAATGAAAAACTGTTTTTT. This translates into CASSLLLNEKLFF.

DNA of the CDR3: TGTGCCAGCAGTTTAGCCCCGGCGCGTTTGGGACTAAATGAAAAACTGTTTTTT. Its translation is CASSLAPARLGLNEKLFF. The chain couples TRBV28 to TRBJ1-4, with D perhaps matching TRBD1 (5 bases). CDR3 size: 18 residues. The ends were cut back, 2 bases at V and 5 bases at J, with 21 bases in the middle. Germline V gene data show CDR1 as MDHEN and CDR2 as SYDVKM. The full variable domain, in which reference TRBV28 and TRBJ1-4 provide the parts outside the CDR3, is DVKVTQSSRYLVKRTGEKVFLECVQDMDHENMFWYRQDPGLGLRLIYFSYDVKMKEKGDIPEGYSVSREKKERFSLILESASTNQTSMYLCASSLAPARLGLNEKLFFGSGTQLSVL.

Worth noting for this clonotype: Relative to the germline gene, one junction end is altered; a read error may explain this. The rearrangement uses TRBV27 and TRBJ1-2; 7 bases are a match to TRBD1. From germline, CDR1 is MNHEY and CDR2 SMNVEV (reference sequence). This CDR3 is built from 14 residues. The CDR3 DNA reads TGTACCAGCAGTGTAGACAGGGTGGGCTATGGCTACACCTTC. As protein: CTSSVDRVGYGYTF.

The gene calls are TRBV5-1 and TRBJ2-1; TRBD2 agrees at 12 bases. V gave up 3 bases and J gave up 6 bases; unmatched junction bases: 13. The CDR3 loop spans 18 amino acids. Per the germline V gene, CDR1 is SGHRS and CDR2 is YFSETQ. CDR3 in amino acids: CASSSPGLAGGVLNEQFF. The CDR3 nucleotides read TGCGCCAGCAGCTCTCCGGGACTAGCGGGCGGAGTACTCAATGAGCAGTTCTTC.

In this sample, this clonotype turned up a few times. The rearrangement links TRBV24-1 to TRBJ1-1; 10 bases map to TRBD1. The germline gives CDR1 KGHDR, CDR2 SFDVKD. The J segment lost 10 bases and the V segment lost 4 bases, leaving 8 bases of the junction unmatched. CDR3 length: 14 residues. CDR3 region: CATSDHGQGGRAFF. Written as DNA, the CDR3 is TGTGCCACCAGTGACCATGGACAGGGGGGGCGAGCTTTCTTT.

This chain joins TRBV12-3 or TRBV12-4 and TRBJ2-1, with unresolved D. The CDR3 is 14 residues long. Trimming took off 3 bases at V and 10 bases at J, with 16 bases between the two ends. The CDR3 protein is CASSLVSLVSEQFF. As DNA, the CDR3 is TGTGCCAGCAGTTTGGTCAGTCTAGTCTCCGAGCAGTTCTTC.

This clonotype was seen ten or more times. The chain recombines TRBV12-3 or TRBV12-4 with TRBJ1-5; D might be TRBD1 (5 bases). V shed 5 bases and J shed 0 bases, with 14 bases lying between them. The CDR3 runs 16 residues. The CDR3: CASSAGGEYSNQPQHF. The DNA of the CDR3 is TGTGCCAGCAGTGCCGGAGGGGAATATAGCAATCAGCCCCAGCATTTT.

The table lists this clonotype with many counts. The V call is TRBV7-2, the J call TRBJ1-3, with D possibly being TRBD1 (5 bases). V dropped 5 bases and J dropped 8 bases, with 13 bases sitting between them. Germline V gene lookup returns CDR1 SGHTA and CDR2 FQGNSA. There are 13 residues in the CDR3. CDR3 sequence (DNA): TGTGCCAGCAGCCCTGGGACCAGGGACACCATATATTTT. It translates to CASSPGTRDTIYF. Drawing the rest from reference TRBV7-2 and TRBJ1-3, the complete variable domain is GAGVSQSPSNKVTEKGKDVELRCDPISGHTALYWYRQSLGQGLEFLIYFQGNSAPDKSGLPSDRFSAERTGGSVSTLTIQRTQQEDSAVYLCASSPGTRDTIYFGEGSWLTVV.

The J gene is TRBJ1-5, the V gene TRBV7-6; 7 nucleotides align to TRBD1. Trimming took 5 bases from V and 5 from J; bases not matched to a gene: 21. In germline, CDR1 is SGHVS, CDR2 FNYEAQ. This CDR3 has 19 residues. The CDR3 loop is CASSPRSPEGGPIHQPQHF. For the CDR3, the DNA is TGTGCCAGCAGCCCTCGTTCCCCGGAAGGGGGCCCCATCCATCAGCCCCAGCATTTT.

The genes are TRBV28 and TRBJ1-2; the match to TRBD1 covers 8 bases. There are 15 residues in the CDR3. The V and J ends lost 5 bases and 8 bases, in that order; junction bases with no gene match: 13. CDR1 is MDHEN, CDR2 SYDVKM, per germline. The CDR3 nucleotides read TGTGCCAGCAGTCCAAGACAGGGGATCGCCTTGGGCTACACCTTC. Translating it yields CASSPRQGIALGYTF.

V usage is TRBV7-9 and J usage is TRBJ1-1; 8 positions match TRBD1. CDR1 and CDR2 from the germline V gene are SEHNR and FQNEAQ (reference sequence). V gave up 5 bases and J gave up 7 bases; unmatched junction bases: 12. The CDR3 has 15 residues. In DNA form, the CDR3 reads TGTGCCAGCAGCCGAGAGTGGACAGGGAGGAGTGAAGCTTTCTTT. Translating it yields CASSREWTGRSEAFF.

V and J are TRBV14 and TRBJ1-6; unclear D gene. The CDR3 consists of 16 residues. V shed 0 bases and J shed 10 bases, with 16 bases lying between them. In germline, CDR1 is SGHDN, CDR2 FVKESK. The CDR3 spells CASSQDGVGFGSPLHF. The CDR3 nucleotides are TGTGCCAGCAGCCAAGATGGGGTAGGATTCGGCTCACCCCTCCACTTT.

This clonotype was seen a handful of times. The chain has TRBV11-3 and TRBJ2-1; D unresolved. CDR1 and CDR2 from the germline V gene are SGHNT and YENEEA. The CDR3 covers 13 residues. The V gene lost 3 bases and the J gene lost 3 bases, with 6 bases spanning the gap. Here the CDR3 reads CASSFNNYNEQFF. The CDR3 DNA sequence: TGTGCCAGCAGCTTCAACAACTACAATGAGCAGTTCTTC.